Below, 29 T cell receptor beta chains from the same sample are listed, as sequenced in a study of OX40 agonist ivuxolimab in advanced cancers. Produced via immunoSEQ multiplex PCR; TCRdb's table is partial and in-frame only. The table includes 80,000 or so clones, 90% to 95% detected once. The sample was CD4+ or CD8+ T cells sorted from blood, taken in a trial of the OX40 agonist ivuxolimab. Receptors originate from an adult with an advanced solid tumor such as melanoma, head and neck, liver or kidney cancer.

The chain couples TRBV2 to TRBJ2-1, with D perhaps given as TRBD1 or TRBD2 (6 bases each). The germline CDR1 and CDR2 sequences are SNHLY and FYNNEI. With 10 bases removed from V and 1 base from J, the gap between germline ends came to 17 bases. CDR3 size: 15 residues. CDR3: CAITYREESYNEQFF. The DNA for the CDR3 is TGTGCCATAACTTACAGGGAGGAATCCTACAATGAGCAGTTCTTC.

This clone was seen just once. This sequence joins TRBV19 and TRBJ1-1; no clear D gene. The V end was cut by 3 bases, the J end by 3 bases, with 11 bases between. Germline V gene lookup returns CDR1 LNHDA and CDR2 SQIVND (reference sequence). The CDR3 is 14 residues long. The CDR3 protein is CASSISSMDTEAFF. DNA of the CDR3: TGTGCCAGTAGTATTAGTTCCATGGACACTGAAGCTTTCTTT.

This CDR3 reads CSVVPLIYNEQFF. The CDR3 DNA sequence: TGCAGCGTTGTCCCCCTTATCTACAATGAGCAGTTCTTC. This chain uses TRBV29-1 with TRBJ2-1; D is undetermined. V shed 4 bases and J shed 3 bases, with 10 bases lying between them. Germline CDR1 and CDR2: SQVTM and ANQGSEA. The CDR3 is 13 amino acids.

CDR3: CSVEGTGNYEQYF. In nucleotides, the CDR3 is TGCAGCGTTGAAGGGACAGGGAACTACGAGCAGTACTTC. The V call is TRBV29-1, the J call TRBJ2-7; 8 bases align to TRBD1. Germline V gene data show CDR1 as SQVTM and CDR2 as ANQGSEA. This CDR3 is 13 amino acids long. Trimming removed 1 base from V and 3 bases from J; junction bases left unmatched: 2.

The CDR3 sequence: CASSQITMNTEAFF. The CDR3 nucleotides read TGTGCCAGCAGCCAAATAACCATGAACACTGAAGCTTTCTTT. The chain is built from TRBV28 and TRBJ1-1; D is unresolved. Trimming removed 6 bases from V and 0 bases from J, with 11 bases in between. The CDR3 is 14 residues long. The V gene's germline CDR1 is MDHEN and CDR2 SYDVKM.

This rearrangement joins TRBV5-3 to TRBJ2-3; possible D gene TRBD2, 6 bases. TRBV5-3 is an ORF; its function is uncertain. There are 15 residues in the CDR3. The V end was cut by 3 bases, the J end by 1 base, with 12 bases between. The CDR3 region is CARSSGRPCTDTQYF. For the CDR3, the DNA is TGTGCCAGAAGCTCAGGGAGGCCCTGCACAGATACGCAGTATTTT.

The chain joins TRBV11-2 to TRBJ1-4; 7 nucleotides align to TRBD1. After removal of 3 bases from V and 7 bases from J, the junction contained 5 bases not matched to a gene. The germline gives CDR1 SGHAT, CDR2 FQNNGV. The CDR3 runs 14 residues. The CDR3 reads CASSFRGISEKLFF. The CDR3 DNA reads TGTGCCAGCAGCTTCAGGGGGATTAGTGAAAAACTGTTTTTT.

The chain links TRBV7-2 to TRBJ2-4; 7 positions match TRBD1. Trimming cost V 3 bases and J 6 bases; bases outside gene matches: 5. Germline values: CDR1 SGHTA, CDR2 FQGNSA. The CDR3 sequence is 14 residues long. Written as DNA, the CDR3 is TGTGCCAGCAGCTTTACCGACAGGGCAAACATTCAGTACTTC. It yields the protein CASSFTDRANIQYF.

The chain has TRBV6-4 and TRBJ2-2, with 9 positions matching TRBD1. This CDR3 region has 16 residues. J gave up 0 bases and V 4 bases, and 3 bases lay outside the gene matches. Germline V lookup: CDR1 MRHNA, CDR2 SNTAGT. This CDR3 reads CASSARQGANTGELFF. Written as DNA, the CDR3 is TGTGCCAGCAGTGCCCGACAGGGGGCGAACACCGGGGAGCTGTTTTTT.

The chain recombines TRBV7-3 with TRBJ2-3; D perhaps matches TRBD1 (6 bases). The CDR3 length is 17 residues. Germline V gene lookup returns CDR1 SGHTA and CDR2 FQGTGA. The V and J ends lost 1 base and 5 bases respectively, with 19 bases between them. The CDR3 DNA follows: TGTGCCAGCAGCTTAAGGCTTGCAGGCTCAGGGGTAGATACGCAGTATTTT. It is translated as CASSLRLAGSGVDTQYF.

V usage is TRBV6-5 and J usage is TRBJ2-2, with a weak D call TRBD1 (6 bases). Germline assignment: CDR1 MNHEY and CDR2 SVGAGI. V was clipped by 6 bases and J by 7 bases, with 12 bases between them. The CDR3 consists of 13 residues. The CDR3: CASRDTGNGELFF. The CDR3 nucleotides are TGTGCCAGCAGGGACACAGGGAACGGGGAGCTGTTTTTT.

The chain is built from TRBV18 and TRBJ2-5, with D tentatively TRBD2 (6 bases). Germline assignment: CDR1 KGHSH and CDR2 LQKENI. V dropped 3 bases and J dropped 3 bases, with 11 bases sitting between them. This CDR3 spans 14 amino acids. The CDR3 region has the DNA TGTGCCAGCTCACCTACCTCGGGGGAAGAGACCCAGTACTTC. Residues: CASSPTSGEETQYF.

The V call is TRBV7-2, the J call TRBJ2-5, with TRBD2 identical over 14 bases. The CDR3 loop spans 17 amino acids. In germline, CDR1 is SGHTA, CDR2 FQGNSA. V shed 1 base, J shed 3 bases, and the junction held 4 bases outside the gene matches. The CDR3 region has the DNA TGTGCCAGCAGCTTAGGACTAGCGGGGGGGCATGAAGAGACCCAGTACTTC. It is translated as CASSLGLAGGHEETQYF. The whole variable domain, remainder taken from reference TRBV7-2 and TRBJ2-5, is GAGVSQSPSNKVTEKGKDVELRCDPISGHTALYWYRQSLGQGLEFLIYFQGNSAPDKSGLPSDRFSAERTGGSVSTLTIQRTQQEDSAVYLCASSLGLAGGHEETQYFGPGTRLLVL.

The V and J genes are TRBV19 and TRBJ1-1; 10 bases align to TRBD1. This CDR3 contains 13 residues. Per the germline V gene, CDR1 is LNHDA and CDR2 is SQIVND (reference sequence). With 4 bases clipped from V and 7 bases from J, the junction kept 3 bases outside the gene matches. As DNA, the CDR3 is TGTGCCAGTAGTAAGGGACAGGGGAATGAAGCTTTCTTT. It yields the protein CASSKGQGNEAFF.

The CDR3 DNA reads as TGTGCCAGCAGCAGAGGGACTGTAAATGAGCAGTTCTTC. This sequence encodes CASSRGTVNEQFF. The chain joins TRBV7-2 to TRBJ2-1, with D possibly matching TRBD2 (6 bases). The CDR3 length is 13 residues. V lost 5 bases and J lost 7, with 12 bases in between. Germline V gene sequence: CDR1 SGHTA, CDR2 FQGNSA.

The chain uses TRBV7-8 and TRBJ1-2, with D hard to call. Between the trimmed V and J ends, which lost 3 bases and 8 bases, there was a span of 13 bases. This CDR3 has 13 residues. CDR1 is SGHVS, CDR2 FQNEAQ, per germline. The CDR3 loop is CASSFRETGGYTF. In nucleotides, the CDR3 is TGTGCCAGCAGCTTTCGGGAAACGGGCGGCTACACCTTC.

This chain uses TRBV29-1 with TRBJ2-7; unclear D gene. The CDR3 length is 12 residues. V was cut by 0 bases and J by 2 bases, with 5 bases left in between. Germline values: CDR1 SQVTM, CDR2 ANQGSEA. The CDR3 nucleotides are TGCAGCGTTGAAGAGGGGACCTACGAGCAGTACTTC. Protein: CSVEEGTYEQYF.

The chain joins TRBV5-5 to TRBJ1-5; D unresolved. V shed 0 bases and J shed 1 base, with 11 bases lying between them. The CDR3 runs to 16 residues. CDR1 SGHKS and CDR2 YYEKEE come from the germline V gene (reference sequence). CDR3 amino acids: CASSLGLRESNQPQHF. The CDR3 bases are TGTGCCAGCAGCTTGGGGTTGAGGGAGAGCAATCAGCCCCAGCATTTT.

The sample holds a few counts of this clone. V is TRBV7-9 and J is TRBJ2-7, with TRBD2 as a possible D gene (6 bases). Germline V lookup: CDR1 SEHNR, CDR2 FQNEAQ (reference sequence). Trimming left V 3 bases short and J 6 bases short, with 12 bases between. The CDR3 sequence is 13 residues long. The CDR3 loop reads CASSFSGVGEQYF. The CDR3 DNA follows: TGTGCCAGCAGCTTCTCGGGAGTGGGCGAGCAGTACTTC.

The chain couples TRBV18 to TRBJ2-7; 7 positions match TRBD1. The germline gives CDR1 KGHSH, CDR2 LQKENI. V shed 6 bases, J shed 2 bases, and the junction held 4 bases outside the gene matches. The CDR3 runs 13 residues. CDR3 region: CASSPGTAYEQYF. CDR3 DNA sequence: TGTGCCAGCTCGCCCGGGACAGCCTACGAGCAGTACTTC.

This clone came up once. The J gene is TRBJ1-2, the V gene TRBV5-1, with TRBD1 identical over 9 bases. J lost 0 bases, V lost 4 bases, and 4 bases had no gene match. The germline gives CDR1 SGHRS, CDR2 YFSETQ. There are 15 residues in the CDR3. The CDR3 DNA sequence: TGCGCCAGCAGCCGGACAGGGGAACCTAACTATGGCTACACCTTC. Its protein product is CASSRTGEPNYGYTF.

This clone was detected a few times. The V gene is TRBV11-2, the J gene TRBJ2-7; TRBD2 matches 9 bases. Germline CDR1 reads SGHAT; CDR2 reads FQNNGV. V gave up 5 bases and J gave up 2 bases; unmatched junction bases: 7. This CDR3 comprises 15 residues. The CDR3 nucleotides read TGTGCCAGCAGCCTCTCTAGCGGGAACACCTACGAGCAGTACTTC. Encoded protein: CASSLSSGNTYEQYF.

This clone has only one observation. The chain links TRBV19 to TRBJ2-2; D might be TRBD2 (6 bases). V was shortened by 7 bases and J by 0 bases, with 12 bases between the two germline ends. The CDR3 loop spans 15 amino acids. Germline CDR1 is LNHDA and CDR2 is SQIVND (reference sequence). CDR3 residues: CASTGGEANTGELFF. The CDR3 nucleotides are TGTGCCAGTACTGGCGGGGAAGCGAACACCGGGGAGCTGTTTTTT.

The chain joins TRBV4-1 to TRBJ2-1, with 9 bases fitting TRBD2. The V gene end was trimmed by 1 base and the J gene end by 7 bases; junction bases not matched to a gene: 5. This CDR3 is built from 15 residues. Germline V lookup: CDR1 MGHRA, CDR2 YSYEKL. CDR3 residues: CASSQGLAGRNEQFF. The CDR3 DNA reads TGCGCCAGCAGCCAAGGCCTAGCGGGGAGGAATGAGCAGTTCTTC.

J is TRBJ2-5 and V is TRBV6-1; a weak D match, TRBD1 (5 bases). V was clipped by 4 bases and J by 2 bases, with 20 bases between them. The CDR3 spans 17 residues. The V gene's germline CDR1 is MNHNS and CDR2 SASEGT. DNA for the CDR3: TGTGCCAGCAGTGTATCCCTGGCAGGGCCCCCTCAAGAGACCCAGTACTTC. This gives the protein CASSVSLAGPPQETQYF.

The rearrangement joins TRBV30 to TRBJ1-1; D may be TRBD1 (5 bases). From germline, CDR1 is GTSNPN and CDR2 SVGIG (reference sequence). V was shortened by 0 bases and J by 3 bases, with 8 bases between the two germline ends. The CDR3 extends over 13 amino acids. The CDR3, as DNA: TGTGCCTGGAGTGTTGGGGGGGACACTGAAGCTTTCTTT. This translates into CAWSVGGDTEAFF.

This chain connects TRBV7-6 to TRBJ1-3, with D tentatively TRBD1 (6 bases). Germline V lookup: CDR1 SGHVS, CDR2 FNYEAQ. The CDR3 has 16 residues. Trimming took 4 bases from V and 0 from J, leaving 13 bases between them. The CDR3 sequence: CASSYEDRSSGNTIYF. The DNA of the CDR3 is TGTGCCAGCAGCTACGAGGACAGATCCTCTGGAAACACCATATATTTT. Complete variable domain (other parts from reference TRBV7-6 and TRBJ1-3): GAGVSQSPRYKVTKRGQDVALRCDPISGHVSLYWYRQALGQGPEFLTYFNYEAQQDKSGLPNDRFSAERPEGSISTLTIQRTEQRDSAMYRCASSYEDRSSGNTIYFGEGSWLTVV.

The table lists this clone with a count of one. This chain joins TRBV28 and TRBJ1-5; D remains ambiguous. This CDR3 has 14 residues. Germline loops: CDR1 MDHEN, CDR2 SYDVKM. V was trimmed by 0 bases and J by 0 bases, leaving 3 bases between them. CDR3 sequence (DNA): TGTGCCAGCAGTTTATGGAATAGCAATCAGCCCCAGCATTTT. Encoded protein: CASSLWNSNQPQHF.

CDR3 nucleotide sequence: TGTGCCAGCAGTGAAGTCGGCTTTGGGACTAGGGAGACCCAGTACTTC. It encodes CASSEVGFGTRETQYF. The chain uses TRBV6-1 and TRBJ2-5; 8 positions agree with TRBD2. V was clipped by 1 base and J by 5 bases; unmatched bases: 9. The V gene's germline CDR1 is MNHNS and CDR2 SASEGT. The CDR3 totals 16 residues.